The rows below give T cell receptor beta chains drawn from one sample of a study of radiotherapy plus CTLA-4 blockade in lung cancer. Repertoires were generated with immunoSEQ multiplex PCR, while TCRdb's copy carries only in-frame clones and drops some. The profile covers 100,000 to 150,000 clones, with 80% to 90% appearing a single time and under 8% taken by the ten largest. The sequences come from peripheral blood, collected from a patient treated with radiotherapy plus ipilimumab. The receptors were sampled from a human donor with non-small cell lung cancer that progressed on radiotherapy plus ipilimumab. Both conserved end residues are part of each CDR3. D genes are given only for firm matches.

j_call | v_call | d_call | cdr3_nt | cdr3_aa
TRBJ2-1 | TRBV2 | TRBD1 | TGTGCCACCGGGGGACAGGGGATTTACAATGAGCAGTTCTTC | CATGGQGIYNEQFF
TRBJ2-7 | TRBV7-9 | - | TGTGCCAGCAGCCCGGCAGGTGGGAACGAGCAGTACTTC | CASSPAGGNEQYF
TRBJ2-7 | TRBV2 | TRBD1 | TGTGCCAGCCAGGCAGGGGGAATTTTCGAGCAGTACTTC | CASQAGGIFEQYF
TRBJ1-5 | TRBV5-1 | - | TGCGCCAGCAGCTTTCTAAACCCAACAGGACCAGAAGGTGCTCAGCCCCAGCATTTT | CASSFLNPTGPEGAQPQHF
TRBJ1-3 | TRBV6-5 | - | TGTGCCAGCAGTTACGGGGGTTCCGGAAACACCATATATTTT | CASSYGGSGNTIYF
TRBJ2-7 | TRBV10-3 | TRBD1 | TGTGCCATCCAGAGGGACAGGGGCTCCTACGAGCAGTACTTC | CAIQRDRGSYEQYF
TRBJ2-3 | TRBV5-1 | - | TGCGCCAGCGCCACCCGTGCGAGCGGGCATTACACAGATACGCAGTATTTT | CASATRASGHYTDTQYF
TRBJ2-7 | TRBV19 | - | TGTGCCAGCTCCCGGGACACCCGCCCCTACGAGCAGTACTTC | CASSRDTRPYEQYF
TRBJ1-5 | TRBV15 | - | TGTGCCACCAGCAGAGTCGGAAGGGGACCAGATCAGCCCCAGCATTTT | CATSRVGRGPDQPQHF
TRBJ1-1 | TRBV28 | - | TGTGCCAGCAGCTCCCCTGGTGGAGGAGCTTTCTTT | CASSSPGGGAFF
TRBJ2-4 | TRBV6-6 | - | TGTGCCAGCGGGAGACTCAATTCAGCCAAAAACATTCAGTACTTC | CASGRLNSAKNIQYF
TRBJ2-7 | TRBV25-1 | - | TGTGCCAGCAGTGAGGGGGGGCGGGTTAAGCAGTACTTC | CASSEGGRVKQYF
TRBJ2-3 | TRBV2 | - | TGTGCCACCTCCCGGGGGACCAGCCCTTCCGCAAACACAGATACGCAGTATTTT | CATSRGTSPSANTDTQYF